The 7 T cell receptor beta chains below were found in one sample sequenced in a study of T cell changes during pregnancy in multiple sclerosis. The method was immunoSEQ multiplex PCR; TCRdb's version includes in-frame clones alone and lacks a portion of them. This sample has some 45,000 clones, with over 90% found just once. Here the sequenced sample was CD8+ T cells from peripheral blood mononuclear cells, taken in the first trimester of pregnancy. All receptors derive from a female donor with multiple sclerosis, enrolled in a pregnancy study.

The rearrangement uses TRBV27 and TRBJ2-2, with a weak D call TRBD1 (6 bases). Per germline, CDR1 MNHEY and CDR2 SMNVEV (reference sequence). Trimming removed 7 bases at V and 1 base at J, with 10 bases between. The CDR3 has 14 residues. The CDR3 here is CASKGHRNTGELFF. The CDR3 DNA reads as TGTGCCAGCAAGGGACACCGGAACACCGGGGAGCTGTTTTTT.

The rearrangement uses TRBV29-1 and TRBJ2-3, with 10 positions matching TRBD2. V lost 7 bases, J lost 1 base, and 2 bases stayed unmatched. CDR3 length: 13 amino acids. CDR1 is SQVTM, CDR2 ANQGSEA, per germline. Here the CDR3 reads CSAGLAGTDTQYF. CDR3 coding DNA: TGCAGCGCCGGACTAGCGGGCACAGATACGCAGTATTTT.

This rearrangement joins TRBV12-2 to TRBJ2-4; no DNA check was done on the table's D call, TRBD2. TRBV12-2 is labeled a pseudogene. CDR3 size: 19 residues. The CDR3 DNA is TGTGCAAGTCGCTTAGCTCACCACGGGGGGAAGATAGCCAAAAACATTCAGTACTTC. Its protein is CASRLAHHGGKIAKNIQYF.

The gene calls are TRBV9 and TRBJ2-2; 9 bases align to TRBD2. V dropped 4 bases and J dropped 4; count of bases not matched to a gene: 8. Germline loops: CDR1 SGDLS, CDR2 YYNGEE. This CDR3 has 16 amino acids. The DNA of the CDR3 is TGTGCCAGCAGCCCCCCGGGCGGGAGGGGCACCGGGGAGCTGTTTTTT. It codes for CASSPPGGRGTGELFF.

The J gene is TRBJ1-2, the V gene TRBV27; D gene unclear. The CDR3 length is 14 residues. Trimming cost V 2 bases and J 2 bases, with 9 bases left between them. Germline CDR1 reads MNHEY; CDR2 reads SMNVEV (reference sequence). The CDR3 sequence is CASSLRGINYGYTF. The CDR3 nucleotides are TGTGCCAGCAGTTTAAGAGGGATAAACTATGGCTACACCTTC.

CDR3 sequence reads: CASSPWTGNTEAFF. The CDR3 DNA follows: TGCGCCAGCAGCCCCTGGACAGGGAACACTGAAGCTTTCTTT. The gene calls are TRBV5-1 and TRBJ1-1, with TRBD1 matching over 7 bases. V was clipped by 4 bases and J by 1 base; unmatched bases: 4. Germline CDR1 reads SGHRS; CDR2 reads YFSETQ. The length of the CDR3 is 14 residues.

The chain has TRBV10-1 and TRBJ2-5, with D hard to call. The germline V gene has CDR1 WNHNN and CDR2 SYGVQD (reference sequence). V was pared by 0 bases and J by 5 bases, with 4 bases between. CDR3 length: 12 residues. As DNA, the CDR3 is TGCGCCAGCAGTGAGTCCGGGGAGACCCAGTACTTC. It specifies CASSESGETQYF.